This T cell receptor beta chain was retrieved from a study of blood T cell repertoires in COVID-19. CDR1 and CDR2 (germline): KGHSH, LQKENI. This CDR3 region has 17 residues. The junction had 10 bases not matched to a gene; V was cut back by 4 bases and J by 4 bases. Recruitment covered roughly 22 US areas and drew participants whose ages spanned about 18 to 100 years. Repertoires were generated with immunoSEQ multiplex PCR, while TCRdb's copy carries only in-frame clones and drops some. The sample contains around 250,000 clones, 70% to 90% of which appear only once. The rearrangement links TRBV18 to TRBJ1-1, with TRBD1 matching 12 bases. The sequence was obtained from a woman aged 45-60 years who had recovered from COVID-19. The sample was PBMCs or T cells enriched from blood (not recorded which). CDR3 nucleotide sequence: TGTGCCAGCTCACAGTCCCGGGACAGGGGGCGAGGCACTGAAGCTTTCTTT. Amino acids: CASSQSRDRGRGTEAFF.